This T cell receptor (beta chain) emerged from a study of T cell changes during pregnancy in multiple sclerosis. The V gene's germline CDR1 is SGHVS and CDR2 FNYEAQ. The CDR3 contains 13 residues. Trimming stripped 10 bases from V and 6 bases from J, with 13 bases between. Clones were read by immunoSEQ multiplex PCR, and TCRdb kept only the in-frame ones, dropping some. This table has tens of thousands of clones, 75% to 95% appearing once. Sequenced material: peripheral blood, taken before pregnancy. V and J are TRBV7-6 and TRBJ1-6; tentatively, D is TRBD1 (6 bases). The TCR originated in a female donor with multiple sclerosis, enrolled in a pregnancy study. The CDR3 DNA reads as TGTGCCACCTTACAGGGATTTAATTCACCCCTCCACTTT. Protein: CATLQGFNSPLHF. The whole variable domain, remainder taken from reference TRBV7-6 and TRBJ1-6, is GAGVSQSPRYKVTKRGQDVALRCDPISGHVSLYWYRQALGQGPEFLTYFNYEAQQDKSGLPNDRFSAERPEGSISTLTIQRTEQRDSAMYRCATLQGFNSPLHFGNGTRLTVT.